These 29 T cell receptor beta chains originate from one sample sequenced in a study of cytomegalovirus exposure and HLA in healthy donors. Amplification used 60 Vbeta primers and 13 Jbeta primers. The repertoire was sequenced with immunoSEQ multiplex PCR; TCRdb's copy has only in-frame clones and lacks some. The data contain about 160,000 clones, over 60% of them singletons. The sequencing sample was made of PBMCs. These TCRs come from a woman in her twenties or thirties in good health and CMV-seronegative.

The V and J genes are TRBV7-2 and TRBJ2-7; 8 bases are a match to TRBD1. The CDR3 sequence is 14 residues long. The V segment lost 6 bases and the J segment 0 bases; nucleotides outside the gene matches: 4. Germline V CDR1 and CDR2: SGHTA, FQGNSA. DNA for the CDR3: TGTGCCAGCAGTGGACAGGGACACTCCTACGAGCAGTACTTC. It translates to CASSGQGHSYEQYF.

The gene calls are TRBV7-3 and TRBJ1-3; 7 nucleotides match TRBD1. V shed 6 bases, J shed 0 bases, and the junction held 14 bases outside the gene matches. Germline CDR1 reads SGHTA; CDR2 reads FQGTGA. This CDR3 contains 18 residues. DNA for the CDR3: TGTGCCAGCAGGGGTCAGGACAGGCGTAAAGACTCTGGAAACACCATATATTTT. It codes for CASRGQDRRKDSGNTIYF.

The sample holds a few counts of this clone. V and J are TRBV27 and TRBJ1-1; D is uncertain. Trimming removed 7 bases at V and 1 base at J, with 10 bases between. From germline, CDR1 is MNHEY and CDR2 SMNVEV (reference sequence). The CDR3 runs 13 residues. The CDR3 loop reads CASTTTANTEAFF. The CDR3 DNA reads TGTGCCAGCACCACGACTGCGAACACTGAAGCTTTCTTT.

The chain uses TRBV6-1 and TRBJ1-2, with D maybe TRBD1 (5 bases). Trimming cost V 6 bases and J 8 bases, with 16 bases left between them. CDR1 MNHNS and CDR2 SASEGT come from the germline V gene. The CDR3 totals 13 residues. CDR3 nucleotides: TGTGCCAGCAGCTACGCGGGGGGGGACGGCTACACCTTC. This codes for CASSYAGGDGYTF.

The rearrangement uses TRBV9 and TRBJ2-2; 11 nucleotides align to TRBD2. Germline values: CDR1 SGDLS, CDR2 YYNGEE. The CDR3 contains 16 residues. J lost 7 bases, V lost 0 bases, and 5 bases had no gene match. Written as DNA, the CDR3 is TGTGCCAGCAGCGTAGCACTAGCGGGGGTCGGCGGGGAGCTGTTTTTT. This encodes CASSVALAGVGGELFF.

The chain has TRBV4-1 and TRBJ2-5; D gene uncertain. Germline V lookup: CDR1 MGHRA, CDR2 YSYEKL. The CDR3 sequence is 13 residues long. V was shortened by 1 base and J by 5 bases, with 8 bases between the two germline ends. The CDR3 region is CASSQVISETQYF. CDR3 DNA: TGCGCCAGCAGCCAAGTTATATCCGAGACCCAGTACTTC.

The gene calls are TRBV18 and TRBJ1-3; 10 positions match TRBD1. Germline trimming cut 3 bases from V and 0 bases from J; bases unmatched to any gene: 2. Looked up from germline, CDR1 is KGHSH and CDR2 is LQKENI. The CDR3 is made up of 16 amino acids. The CDR3 protein is CASSPGQGVSGNTIYF. The CDR3 coding sequence is TGTGCCAGCTCACCTGGACAGGGGGTCTCTGGAAACACCATATATTTT.

The chain uses TRBV19 and TRBJ1-1, with 10 positions matching TRBD1. Per the germline V gene, CDR1 is LNHDA and CDR2 is SQIVND (reference sequence). The CDR3 covers 13 residues. V shed 10 bases and J 7 bases; nucleotides not matched to a gene: 9. The CDR3 sequence is CATSWDRGREAFF. The CDR3 DNA reads TGTGCCACCTCCTGGGACAGGGGTCGTGAAGCTTTCTTT. The whole variable domain, filled in from reference TRBV19 and TRBJ1-1, reads DGGITQSPKYLFRKEGQNVTLSCEQNLNHDAMYWYRQDPGQGLRLIYYSQIVNDFQKGDIAEGYSVSREKKESFPLTVTSAQKNPTAFYLCATSWDRGREAFFGQGTRLTVV.

A note on this clone: The CDR3 does not close with the conserved phenylalanine or tryptophan, likely indicating a read error. The chain recombines TRBV30 with TRBJ1-3, with TRBD1 as a possible D gene (5 bases). The V end lost 0 bases, the J end lost 0 bases, and 9 bases lay between the germline ends. Germline V CDR1 and CDR2: GTSNPN, SVGIG (reference sequence). This CDR3 region has 15 residues. CDR3 region: CAWSVVGGSGNTIYL. The CDR3 region has the DNA TGTGCCTGGAGTGTAGTTGGGGGCTCTGGAAACACCATATATCTT.

This chain uses TRBV6-5 with TRBJ2-2; 8 nucleotides match TRBD1. This CDR3 is 15 amino acids long. Per the germline V gene, CDR1 is MNHEY and CDR2 is SVGAGI. V gave up 5 bases and J gave up 5 bases; unmatched junction bases: 7. CDR3 protein: CASSPRDRWTGELFF. The CDR3 DNA sequence: TGTGCCAGCAGTCCTCGGGACAGGTGGACCGGGGAGCTGTTTTTT.

Regarding this clone: Relative to the germline gene, one junction end is altered; a read error may explain this. V gene TRBV28 combines with J gene TRBJ1-2; 9 nucleotides agree with TRBD1. This CDR3 spans 15 amino acids. CDR1 and CDR2 from the germline V gene are MDHEN and SYDVKM. The CDR3 loop is CASSQTGTGLYGYPF. The CDR3, as DNA: TGTGCCAGCAGCCAGACCGGGACAGGGCTCTATGGCTACCCCTTC.

This rearrangement joins TRBV7-3 to TRBJ1-3; D gene uncertain. V was pared by 0 bases and J by 4 bases, with 10 bases between. Germline-derived CDR1 and CDR2 are SGHTA and FQGTGA. The CDR3 has 15 amino acids. The DNA of the CDR3 is TGTGCCAGCAGCTTAACGAGAGCTCTGGGAAACACCATATATTTT. Its protein product is CASSLTRALGNTIYF.

This chain connects TRBV5-1 to TRBJ2-3; 12 bases are a match to TRBD2. V was pared by 4 bases and J by 6 bases, with 9 bases of the junction left unmatched. Germline values: CDR1 SGHRS, CDR2 YFSETQ. The CDR3 loop spans 16 amino acids. CDR3 coding DNA: TGCGCCAGCAGCGCGGGACTAGCGGGCCTTGTGGATACGCAGTATTTT. Protein product: CASSAGLAGLVDTQYF.

A word on this clone: Because it lacks the conserved phenylalanine or tryptophan at the end, this CDR3 is likely a read error. The J gene is TRBJ1-1, the V gene TRBV10-2; D is unresolved. This CDR3 contains 13 residues. The germline V gene encodes CDR1 WSHSY and CDR2 SAAADI. The CDR3 DNA reads as TGCGCCAGCACTGAGCAGCGGGCCACTGAAGCTTTCCTT. It encodes CASTEQRATEAFL.

The CDR3 spells CASTRNTEAFF. The CDR3, as DNA: TGTGCCAGCACCCGGAACACTGAAGCTTTCTTT. The V gene is TRBV6-1, the J gene TRBJ1-1; D not certain. The V end lost 7 bases, the J end lost 1 base, and 4 bases lay between the germline ends. Germline V gives CDR1 MNHNS, CDR2 SASEGT. There are 11 residues in the CDR3.

J is TRBJ2-7 and V is TRBV6-1, with a weak D call TRBD2 (5 bases). The length of the CDR3 is 13 residues. Trimming removed 4 bases from V and 3 bases from J, with 10 bases in between. The germline V gene encodes CDR1 MNHNS and CDR2 SASEGT. The CDR3 region is CASSGGLSYEQYF. The CDR3, as DNA: TGTGCCAGCAGTGGAGGACTGAGCTACGAGCAGTACTTC.

The V and J genes are TRBV4-1 and TRBJ2-3, with 9 bases identical to TRBD2. With V trimmed by 4 bases and J by 2 bases, 4 bases remained unmatched. This CDR3 has 15 residues. From germline, CDR1 is MGHRA and CDR2 YSYEKL. Written as DNA, the CDR3 is TGCGCCAGCAGCCCTCTAGCGGGGACCACAGATACGCAGTATTTT. Its translation: CASSPLAGTTDTQYF.

J is TRBJ1-1 and V is TRBV6-5; D not resolved. Between the trimmed V and J ends, which lost 4 bases and 6 bases, there was a span of 18 bases. Germline CDR1 is MNHEY and CDR2 is SVGAGI. The CDR3 covers 15 residues. The CDR3 DNA sequence: TGTGCCAGCAGTTCCCCCCGCCCGGACTCGGCTGAAGCTTTCTTT. Its translation is CASSSPRPDSAEAFF.

The sample holds a few counts of this clone. One end of the junction varies from germline; a read error may be responsible. The rearrangement uses TRBV7-7 and TRBJ2-2; D gene unclear. CDR1 is SSHAT, CDR2 FNYEAQ, per germline (reference sequence). The CDR3 totals 14 residues. The CDR3 loop reads CASSLKLGAGELFF. In DNA form, the CDR3 reads TGTGCTAGCAGCTTAAAGCTGGGCGCCGGGGAGCTGTTTTTT.

This chain connects TRBV6-5 to TRBJ1-3; TRBD1 is a possible D gene (5 bases). The CDR3 length is 12 residues. Trimming pared 6 bases from V and 4 bases from J, leaving 7 bases between. CDR1 and CDR2 from the germline V gene are MNHEY and SVGAGI. CDR3: CASRDSGNTIYF. CDR3 sequence (DNA): TGTGCCAGCAGAGACAGCGGAAACACCATATATTTT.

This clone is a singleton in its sample. V and J are TRBV2 and TRBJ2-2, with D perhaps matching TRBD2 (6 bases). CDR1 and CDR2 from the germline V gene are SNHLY and FYNNEI. V lost 4 bases and J lost 0, with 9 bases in between. This CDR3 is 15 amino acids long. CDR3 in DNA: TGTGCCAGCAGTGTGGAGGGCTCGAACACCGGGGAGCTGTTTTTT. It codes for CASSVEGSNTGELFF.

The CDR3 here is CASSPAGGSYEQYF. For the CDR3, the DNA is TGTGCCAGCAGTCCCGCAGGGGGCTCCTACGAGCAGTACTTC. V usage is TRBV27 and J usage is TRBJ2-7, with TRBD1 matching over 7 bases. CDR1 and CDR2 from the germline V gene are MNHEY and SMNVEV (reference sequence). The CDR3 runs to 14 residues. After removal of 5 bases from V and 0 bases from J, the junction contained 4 bases not matched to a gene.

This rearrangement joins TRBV6-1 to TRBJ2-1, with 7 bases fitting TRBD2. Germline lookup yields CDR1 MNHNS and CDR2 SASEGT. The V and J ends lost 2 bases and 6 bases, in that order; junction bases with no gene match: 1. CDR3 length: 13 amino acids. The CDR3 nucleotides read TGTGCCAGCAGTGAAATAGCGGGCAATGAGCAGTTCTTC. It yields the protein CASSEIAGNEQFF.

A few counts support this clone. The chain has TRBV5-1 and TRBJ2-7; tentatively, D is TRBD2 (6 bases). In germline, CDR1 is SGHRS, CDR2 YFSETQ. The CDR3 contains 17 residues. Trimming removed 4 bases at V and 0 bases at J, with 20 bases between. CDR3 bases: TGCGCCAGCAGCCCACCGGCCGCGGGGTCTTTCTCCTACGAGCAGTACTTC. This translates into CASSPPAAGSFSYEQYF.

CDR3 in DNA: TGTGCCAGCAGCCCGGACAGGGACACAGATACGCAGTATTTT. Translating it yields CASSPDRDTDTQYF. This chain connects TRBV5-4 to TRBJ2-3; 8 bases align to TRBD1. The CDR3 is 14 amino acids. In germline, CDR1 is SGHNT, CDR2 YYREEE (reference sequence). Losses at the gene ends were 4 bases for V and 2 bases for J; bases not matched to a gene: 3.

Concerning this clone itself: Other DNA sequences in the same sample also yield this CDR3. The chain links TRBV18 to TRBJ1-2, with TRBD1 matching 8 bases. This CDR3 has 13 amino acids. Germline V CDR1 and CDR2: KGHSH, LQKENI. Trimming at V came to 3 bases and at J to 4 bases, leaving 1 base not matched to a gene. The DNA of the CDR3 is TGTGCCAGCTCACCGGACAGGGTCTATGGCTACACCTTC. It yields the protein CASSPDRVYGYTF.

This sequence joins TRBV4-1 and TRBJ2-7; no reliable D call. The CDR3 consists of 15 residues. V dropped 0 bases and J dropped 2 bases, with 11 bases sitting between them. Per the germline V gene, CDR1 is MGHRA and CDR2 is YSYEKL. Here the CDR3 DNA reads TGCGCCAGCAGCCAAGATCGGTTAATGACCTACGAGCAGTACTTC. Amino acids: CASSQDRLMTYEQYF.

This chain links TRBV6-1 with TRBJ1-2; 7 nucleotides align to TRBD1. V shed 6 bases, J shed 5 bases, and the junction held 3 bases outside the gene matches. Per the germline V gene, CDR1 is MNHNS and CDR2 is SASEGT. The CDR3 runs to 12 residues. This CDR3 is CASSRTGYGYTF. The CDR3 DNA reads TGTGCCAGCAGCAGGACAGGATATGGCTACACCTTC.

The rearrangement joins TRBV29-1 to TRBJ1-1; D is uncertain. The V and J ends lost 1 base and 4 bases respectively, with 13 bases between them. The CDR3 has 14 amino acids. In germline, CDR1 is SQVTM, CDR2 ANQGSEA. The CDR3 DNA is TGCAGCGTTGAAGGGCAGGTAGTCGGCACTGAAGCTTTCTTT. Encoded protein: CSVEGQVVGTEAFF.